One T cell receptor (beta chain) is described in this entry. Sequenced by immunoSEQ multiplex PCR; TCRdb stores in-frame clones only, minus some. The sample holds around 58,000 clones, roughly nine tenths seen once. This sample stems from a study of blood T cell repertoires in COVID-19. As for the study in general: Spain, Italy and the United States supplied samples that represented acute and convalescent COVID-19. In each case, the material was cDNA or gDNA derived from T cells, B-cell-depleted T cells, or PBMCs.

CDR1 is MDHEN, CDR2 SYDVKM, per germline. The V gene lost 7 bases and the J gene lost 0 bases, with 13 bases spanning the gap. CDR3 length: 16 amino acids. The clonotype comes from a woman aged 60-75 years with active or convalescent COVID-19. The chain has TRBV28 and TRBJ2-6; D is possibly TRBD1 (6 bases). Sample: peripheral blood. In nucleotides, the CDR3 is TGTGCCAGCAAACAGGGTTCCAGCTCTGGGGCCAACGTCCTGACTTTC. Amino acid sequence: CASKQGSSSGANVLTF.